These 27 T cell receptor beta chains originate from one sample sequenced in a study of Graves' ophthalmopathy and Graves' hyperthyroidism. Amplifying from RNA transcripts, the study obtained TCR beta CDR3 regions. First-round RT-PCR used HTBI primers; second-round multiplex PCR followed. TCRdb fed the multiplex PCR reads into MiXCR, producing one record per CDR3 protein. The sample includes about 590,000 distinct CDR3 sequences, under 45% of them seen just once. Sequencing used peripheral blood or thyroid tissue (not recorded which). The origin of the receptors is an adult man with Graves' hyperthyroidism.

The V gene is TRBV7-9, the J gene TRBJ1-1, with 9 bases fitting TRBD1. The CDR3 consists of 15 residues. Germline-derived CDR1 and CDR2 are SEHNR and FQNEAQ (reference sequence). V shed 5 bases, J shed 5 bases, and the junction held 9 bases outside the gene matches. The CDR3 coding sequence is TGTGCCAGCAGCCATACAGGGGGCGCTTGGACTGAAGCTTTCTTT. Amino acid sequence: CASSHTGGAWTEAFF.

CDR3 in DNA: TGTGCGTCAAAGGTCGGGAGATCATTCACAGATACGCAGTATTTT. This translates into CASKVGRSFTDTQYF. The V gene is TRBV6-5, the J gene TRBJ2-3, with D tentatively TRBD2 (6 bases). The CDR3 sequence is 15 residues long. Germline lookup yields CDR1 MNHEY and CDR2 SVGAGI.

The rearrangement links TRBV27 to TRBJ2-7; D is unclear. The V gene lost 6 bases and the J gene lost 6 bases, with 12 bases spanning the gap. The CDR3 runs to 12 residues. Germline CDR1 MNHEY, CDR2 SMNVEV (reference sequence). CDR3 sequence reads: CASSPSVGEQYF. The CDR3 DNA is TGTGCCAGCAGCCCCTCTGTGGGCGAGCAGTACTTC.

This clonotype was observed many times. The gene calls are TRBV19 and TRBJ2-5; D is undetermined. Germline loops: CDR1 LNHDA, CDR2 SQIVND (reference sequence). The CDR3 is 15 residues long. Trimming took 2 bases from V and 5 from J, leaving 15 bases between them. The CDR3 DNA reads as TGTGCCAGTAGTATATCGGGCCGCCGGTGGGAGACCCAGTACTTC. Translating it yields CASSISGRRWETQYF.

V is TRBV13 and J is TRBJ1-3, with 8 bases identical to TRBD1. The CDR3 has 17 residues. V dropped 6 bases and J dropped 0; count of bases not matched to a gene: 10. Germline lookup yields CDR1 PRHDT and CDR2 FYEKMQ (reference sequence). As DNA, the CDR3 is TGTGCCAGCAGTAGCCGGGACAGGATGGGCTCTGGAAACACCATATATTTT. Its protein is CASSSRDRMGSGNTIYF.

The rearrangement joins TRBV29-1 to TRBJ2-7; a possible D gene is TRBD2 (6 bases). Germline-derived CDR1 and CDR2 are SQVTM and ANQGSEA. The CDR3 is 13 amino acids. V was cut by 6 bases and J by 6 bases, with 18 bases left in between. The CDR3 is CSVGSGAVTEQYF. The CDR3 DNA reads as TGCAGCGTAGGGTCGGGAGCGGTCACCGAGCAGTACTTC.

This clonotype was counted many times. The chain uses TRBV29-1 and TRBJ1-2; 7 nucleotides match TRBD1. The V gene end was trimmed by 5 bases and the J gene end by 7 bases; junction bases not matched to a gene: 7. Germline V gene data show CDR1 as SQVTM and CDR2 as ANQGSEA. This CDR3 is built from 12 residues. This CDR3 reads CSVLGQEAGYTF. In nucleotides, the CDR3 is TGCAGCGTTCTTGGACAGGAGGCTGGCTACACCTTC.

The V call is TRBV5-6, the J call TRBJ1-2, with D possibly TRBD1 on 5 matching bases. Germline CDR1 is SGHDT and CDR2 is YYEEEE. V gave up 4 bases and J gave up 8 bases, with 24 bases separating them. The CDR3 extends over 16 amino acids. The CDR3 loop reads CASSLNSGTGPNGYTF. CDR3 DNA sequence: TGTGCCAGCAGCCTAAATTCCGGGACCGGACCTAACGGCTACACCTTC.

In its sample, this clonotype was seen many times. CDR3 bases: TGTGCCAGCTCACCCATGACAGGGGTGGGAGAGACCCAGTACTTC. The encoded protein is CASSPMTGVGETQYF. V usage is TRBV18 and J usage is TRBJ2-5; TRBD1 agrees at 8 bases. Unmatched junction bases numbered 7, after V lost 3 bases and J lost 4 bases. This CDR3 is built from 15 residues. Germline values: CDR1 KGHSH, CDR2 LQKENI.

In this sample, this clonotype turned up many times. The CDR3 DNA is TGCAGTGCTGCCGACAGCCGACTCAATCAGCCCCAGCATTTT. It is translated as CSAADSRLNQPQHF. The chain links TRBV20-1 to TRBJ1-5, with TRBD1 as a possible D gene (5 bases). Germline V gene lookup returns CDR1 DFQATT and CDR2 SNEGSKA (reference sequence). The CDR3 has 14 residues. Trimming stripped 5 bases from V and 3 bases from J, with 14 bases between.

This clonotype was counted ten times or more. This sequence joins TRBV2 and TRBJ2-5; 8 nucleotides line up with TRBD1. CDR1 is SNHLY, CDR2 FYNNEI, per germline. Losses at the gene ends were 6 bases for V and 3 bases for J; bases not matched to a gene: 6. This CDR3 contains 14 residues. The CDR3 spells CASRPTTGEETQYF. The CDR3 DNA is TGTGCCAGCAGACCTACGACAGGGGAAGAGACCCAGTACTTC.

A word on this clonotype: A much larger clone lies one base from this, so it may be a read error. The chain combines TRBV25-1 with TRBJ1-4; D is possibly TRBD1 (6 bases). V was pared by 5 bases and J by 16 bases, with 14 bases between. This CDR3 contains 11 residues. Germline values: CDR1 MGHDK, CDR2 SYGVNS. The CDR3 DNA is TGTGCCAGCAGTTCGGGGACAAGGTGGTTTTTT. Translation: CASSSGTRWFF.

This clonotype was seen a handful of times. V is TRBV7-3 and J is TRBJ2-7; D uncertain. V lost 6 bases and J 3 bases, leaving 21 bases between the germline ends. CDR3 length: 16 residues. Per germline, CDR1 SGHTA and CDR2 FQGTGA. The CDR3 loop is CASSLDLQRAHYEQYF. DNA for the CDR3: TGTGCCAGCAGTCTCGATCTACAAAGGGCCCACTACGAGCAGTACTTC.

This clonotype was recorded many times. The chain has TRBV12-3 or TRBV12-4 and TRBJ1-5, with 7 bases aligning to TRBD1. Germline trimming cut 3 bases from V and 7 bases from J; bases unmatched to any gene: 9. The CDR3 is 15 residues long. CDR3 sequence (DNA): TGTGCCAGCAGTTTCGACAGGGAAGGAGGCCAGCCCCAGCATTTT. Translated: CASSFDREGGQPQHF.

This clonotype has at least ten counts. The rearrangement links TRBV11-2 to TRBJ2-7, with a weak D call TRBD1 (6 bases). The CDR3 has 12 residues. The germline gives CDR1 SGHAT, CDR2 FQNNGV. V lost 5 bases to trimming and J lost 7 bases, with 12 bases between them. The CDR3 loop reads CASSIGTLEQYF. In nucleotides, the CDR3 is TGTGCCAGCAGCATCGGGACACTAGAGCAGTACTTC.

The table lists this clonotype with a few counts. V usage is TRBV3-1 and J usage is TRBJ2-5; no clear D. There are 11 residues in the CDR3. Trimming took 10 bases from V and 4 from J, leaving 10 bases between them. CDR1 is LGHDT and CDR2 is YNNKEL in the germline V gene (reference sequence). The CDR3 protein is CATQSVETQYF. CDR3 in DNA: TGTGCCACCCAGTCTGTAGAGACCCAGTACTTC.

This chain connects TRBV2 to TRBJ1-2, with D perhaps TRBD1 (5 bases). CDR1 and CDR2 (germline): SNHLY, FYNNEI. The CDR3 has 14 residues. Trimming removed 6 bases at V and 2 bases at J, with 13 bases between. CDR3 sequence: CASRARGDNYGYTF. The CDR3 DNA follows: TGTGCCAGCAGGGCCCGGGGGGACAACTATGGCTACACCTTC.

The chain has TRBV20-1 and TRBJ2-3; perhaps TRBD2 as D (5 bases). The CDR3 spans 15 residues. Looked up from germline, CDR1 is DFQATT and CDR2 is SNEGSKA (reference sequence). V lost 5 bases and J lost 1, with 16 bases in between. The DNA for the CDR3 is TGCAGTGCTCCCGGACGGATGAGGGGCACAGATACGCAGTATTTT. The encoded protein is CSAPGRMRGTDTQYF.

For this clonotype: A much larger clone sits a single nucleotide away, making a read error possible. This rearrangement joins TRBV25-1 to TRBJ2-7; 15 bases map to TRBD2. Germline loops: CDR1 MGHDK, CDR2 SYGVNS. The CDR3 runs 18 residues. CDR3 DNA: TGTGCCAGCAGTCCCGGGACTAGCGGGAGGAGGGGATTCGGCGAGCGGTACTTC. It encodes CASSPGTSGRRGFGERYF.

This clonotype showed up many times. The junction differs from germline at one of its ends, possibly a read error. CDR3: CASSSTQKTQYF. CDR3 DNA: TGTGCCAGCAGCTCGACCCAAAAGACCCAGTACTTC. The V gene is TRBV3-1, the J gene TRBJ2-5, with D unresolved. The CDR3 loop spans 12 amino acids. The germline V gene has CDR1 LGHDT and CDR2 YNNKEL (reference sequence).

There are many counts of this clonotype. The chain has TRBV7-9 and TRBJ2-7; the D gene is possibly TRBD1 (6 bases). This CDR3 is built from 14 residues. The V and J ends lost 9 bases and 3 bases respectively, with 18 bases between them. Looked up from germline, CDR1 is SEHNR and CDR2 is FQNEAQ (reference sequence). CDR3 sequence: CASDNRTDNYEQYF. The CDR3 DNA reads TGTGCCAGTGATAATCGGACAGATAACTACGAGCAGTACTTC. Drawing the rest from reference TRBV7-9 and TRBJ2-7, the complete variable domain is DTGVSQNPRHKITKRGQNVTFRCDPISEHNRLYWYRQTLGQGPEFLTYFQNEAQLEKSRLLSDRFSAERPKGSFSTLEIQRTEQGDSAMYLCASDNRTDNYEQYFGPGTRLTVT.

This clonotype has ten or more counts. The chain recombines TRBV19 with TRBJ2-7, with TRBD1 matching over 11 bases. CDR3 length: 14 residues. The J segment lost 5 bases and the V segment lost 10 bases, leaving 10 bases of the junction unmatched. Germline loops: CDR1 LNHDA, CDR2 SQIVND (reference sequence). The CDR3 spells CATSRTGGPNEQYF. CDR3 nucleotide sequence: TGTGCCACCTCCCGGACAGGGGGCCCCAACGAGCAGTACTTC.

This clonotype was seen repeatedly, ten times or more. The rearrangement links TRBV7-9 to TRBJ2-5; the D gene is possibly TRBD1 (5 bases). Trimming shortened V by 1 base and J by 7 bases, and 16 bases separated the two germline ends. CDR3 length: 15 amino acids. Germline CDR1 reads SEHNR; CDR2 reads FQNEAQ (reference sequence). The CDR3 here is CASSLENQGWGTQYF. CDR3 coding DNA: TGTGCCAGCAGCTTAGAAAACCAGGGTTGGGGGACCCAGTACTTC.

This clonotype was observed many times. This rearrangement joins TRBV7-6 to TRBJ2-5; TRBD2 might be the D (5 bases). This CDR3 has 15 residues. V lost 2 bases to trimming and J lost 2 bases, with 12 bases between them. CDR1 is SGHVS and CDR2 is FNYEAQ in the germline V gene. The CDR3 DNA follows: TGTGCCAGCAGCTTATATTTGAGGGATCAAGAGACCCAGTACTTC. As protein: CASSLYLRDQETQYF. Combining the CDR3 with reference TRBV7-6 and TRBJ2-5 gives the whole variable domain GAGVSQSPRYKVTKRGQDVALRCDPISGHVSLYWYRQALGQGPEFLTYFNYEAQQDKSGLPNDRFSAERPEGSISTLTIQRTEQRDSAMYRCASSLYLRDQETQYFGPGTRLLVL.

The V gene is TRBV3-1, the J gene TRBJ1-1; D is undetermined. The V gene lost 1 base and the J gene lost 6 bases, with 9 bases spanning the gap. CDR1 is LGHDT and CDR2 is YNNKEL in the germline V gene (reference sequence). The CDR3 length is 13 residues. The CDR3 reads CASSQGGRPEAFF. CDR3 DNA: TGTGCCAGCAGCCAAGGGGGTCGCCCTGAAGCTTTCTTT.

A remark on this clonotype: Being one base from a much bigger clone, this may be a read error. V gene TRBV6-5 combines with J gene TRBJ2-6; 7 positions match TRBD1. Germline assignment: CDR1 MNHEY and CDR2 SVGAGI. The CDR3 loop spans 15 amino acids. The J segment lost 2 bases and the V segment lost 2 bases, leaving 0 bases of the junction unmatched. Here the CDR3 reads CASSYTGAGANVLTF. For the CDR3, the DNA is TGTGCCAGCAGTTACACAGGGGCTGGGGCCAACGTCCTGACTTTC.

This clonotype has a count of ten or more. The gene calls are TRBV7-2 and TRBJ2-7, with D perhaps matching TRBD2 (6 bases). Germline V gene lookup returns CDR1 SGHTA and CDR2 FQGNSA. Trimming stripped 6 bases from V and 6 bases from J, with 15 bases between. The CDR3 consists of 13 residues. CDR3 sequence: CASSQGTLREQYF. Written as DNA, the CDR3 is TGTGCCAGCAGTCAAGGGACTTTACGCGAGCAGTACTTC.